This TCR beta chain originates from a study of blood T cell repertoires in COVID-19. In the study overall: PBMCs, B-cell-depleted T cells, or T cells were the source of the cDNA or gDNA that made up the material.

Measured with immunoSEQ multiplex PCR; TCRdb has only the in-frame clones, and not every one. The table records fewer than 140,000 clones, approximately 80% of them present only once. This CDR3 comprises 15 residues. With 8 bases removed from V and 0 bases from J, the gap between germline ends came to 16 bases. Germline V CDR1 and CDR2: LNHDA, SQIVND (reference sequence). This sequence originates from a woman aged 60 to 75 with acute or convalescent COVID-19. Material for sequencing was peripheral blood. V gene TRBV19 combines with J gene TRBJ1-2; D may be TRBD1 (5 bases). The CDR3, as DNA: TGTGCCAGTTTGGACGGGGGGGGAGCTAACTATGGCTACACCTTC. This translates into CASLDGGGANYGYTF.